A selection of T cell receptor beta chains follows, all from one sample in a study of blood T cell repertoires in COVID-19. Method: immunoSEQ multiplex PCR; TCRdb's copy keeps in-frame clones and lacks some. The profile covers 150,000 to 180,000 clones, with around 84% appearing a single time and less than 10% taken by the ten largest. The source material was peripheral blood. The receptors originated from a woman aged 55-70 years with COVID-19, enrolled during active disease. The CDR3 runs from the conserved cysteine through the conserved F or W. D genes are given only for firm matches. Only some rows state a clone size, as once, few, many or a class for expanded clones.

>.|TRBV6-5|TRBJ2-3|.
TGTGCCAGCACCCAGGAAAGCACAGATACGCAGTATTTT
CASTQESTDTQYF
>.|TRBV27|TRBJ1-2|.
TGTGCCAGCAGTTTAATTGGCGGTTGGTCCCCCGGCTACACCTTC
CASSLIGGWSPGYTF
>.|TRBV19|TRBJ2-1|.
TGTGCCAGTAGTATAAACGCGTGGTCCTACAATGAGCAGTTCTTC
CASSINAWSYNEQFF
>.|TRBV9|TRBJ2-3|.
TGTGCCAGCAGCGTAGCCGGCGGGAATACAGATACGCAGTATTTT
CASSVAGGNTDTQYF
>.|TRBV14|TRBJ2-4|.
TGTGCCAGCAGGGACTACTCCATTCAGTACTTC
CASRDYSIQYF
>.|TRBV10-3|TRBJ1-2|.
TGTGCCATCACATCGACAGGTCCCTCCTATGGCTACACCTTC
CAITSTGPSYGYTF
>.|TRBV2|TRBJ1-4|.
TGTGCCAGCAATTTGGGCAGCTTAAATGAAAAACTGTTTTTT
CASNLGSLNEKLFF
>TRBD2|TRBV27|TRBJ2-1|once
TGTGCCAGCAGTGTAAGGGGGACTAGAATCTACAATGAGCAGTTCTTC
CASSVRGTRIYNEQFF
>TRBD1|TRBV25-1|TRBJ2-6|.
TGTGCCAGCAGTGGTCCGGGACAGTCCAACGTCCTGACTTTC
CASSGPGQSNVLTF
>.|TRBV6-1|TRBJ1-3|.
TGTGCCAGCAGTGAATGGCCCCAGGGCAGCACCATATATTTT
CASSEWPQGSTIYF
>.|TRBV3-1/TRBV3-2|TRBJ1-1|.
TGTGCCAGCAGCCAAGTCCAGGCATCCGAAGCTTTCTTT
CASSQVQASEAFF
>.|TRBV7-6|TRBJ1-2|.
TGTGCCAGCAGCTTAGTACAGGGATATGGCTACACCTTC
CASSLVQGYGYTF
>.|TRBV7-8|TRBJ2-7|few
TGTGCCAGCAGCTTAGGAAGCCAAGTTACGAGCTCCTACGAGCAGTACTTC
CASSLGSQVTSSYEQYF
>.|TRBV5-1|TRBJ1-2|.
TGCGCCAGCAGCTTCGACGGAGCCCTTAACTATGGCTACACCTTC
CASSFDGALNYGYTF
>.|TRBV5-1|TRBJ1-1|.
TGCGCCAGCAGCTTGCTGGCAGACACTGAAGCTTTCTTT
CASSLLADTEAFF
>.|TRBV7-8|TRBJ2-1|.
TGTGCCAGCAGCTCGGACTACCCGAGAGGGAATGAGCAGTTCTTC
CASSSDYPRGNEQFF
>.|TRBV30|TRBJ1-2|.
TGTGCCTGGAGTCTCTCGGACTATGGCTACACCTTC
CAWSLSDYGYTF
>TRBD1|TRBV5-5|TRBJ1-5|.
TGTGCCAGCAGCAACTCACAGGGGGAGTTGGATCAGCCCCAGCATTTT
CASSNSQGELDQPQHF
>TRBD1|TRBV11-2|TRBJ2-2|.
TGTGCCAGCAGCTTGGACAGGCGCACCGGGGAGCTGTTTTTT
CASSLDRRTGELFF
>.|TRBV11-3|TRBJ1-1|.
TGTGCCAGCAGCCAGGGTGGCACTGAAGCTTTCTTT
CASSQGGTEAFF
>.|TRBV2|TRBJ1-1|.
TGTGCCGGTAGAGGTTGGGGGGGACACACTGAAGCTTTCTTT
CAGRGWGGHTEAFF
>.|TRBV6-5|TRBJ1-2|.
TGTGCCAGCAGAACAGGAGCTAACTATGGCTACACCTTC
CASRTGANYGYTF
>.|TRBV9|TRBJ1-2|.
TGTGCCAGCAGCTCCCTGGGGGGGCGGGGCTACACCTTC
CASSSLGGRGYTF
>.|TRBV9|TRBJ1-3|.
TGTGCCAGCAGCCAAGCGGTCTCTGGAAACACCATATATTTT
CASSQAVSGNTIYF
>.|TRBV3-1/TRBV3-2|TRBJ2-2|.
TGTGCCAGCAGCCCCGCAGTGAACACCGGGGAGCTGTTTTTT
CASSPAVNTGELFF
>TRBD2|TRBV9|TRBJ2-1|.
TGTGCCAGCAGCGTAGGGAGCGGGGATTACAATGAGCAGTTCTTC
CASSVGSGDYNEQFF
>.|TRBV2|TRBJ1-4|.
TGTGCCAGCATTCGACAGGCAACTAATGAAAAACTGTTTTTT
CASIRQATNEKLFF
>TRBD1|TRBV6-1|TRBJ1-6|few
TGTGCCAGCAGTGATTGGACAGGGAGGCCCTCACCCCTCCACTTT
CASSDWTGRPSPLHF
>TRBD1|TRBV19|TRBJ1-5|.
TGTGCCAGTACTATTAGGACAGGGTGGCAGCCCCAGCATTTT
CASTIRTGWQPQHF
>TRBD1|TRBV29-1|TRBJ1-1|.
TGCAGCGTCACGGGACAGGGGATGAACACTGAAGCTTTCTTT
CSVTGQGMNTEAFF
>.|TRBV10-2|TRBJ1-5|.
TGCGCCAGCAGTCCCCAGGCTTATAGCAATCAGCCCCAGCATTTT
CASSPQAYSNQPQHF
>.|TRBV7-9|TRBJ1-1|once
TGTGCCAGCAGCTTCTGGAGGGGCCTGGAAAACACTGAAGCTTTCTTT
CASSFWRGLENTEAFF
>TRBD1|TRBV13|TRBJ2-7|once
TGTGCCAGCAGCTTAGCGGTGACAGGGTTATCCTACGAGCAGTACTTC
CASSLAVTGLSYEQYF
>.|TRBV19|TRBJ1-5|.
TGTGCCAGTAGAGACCCCTTCTCCGACAGTTGGAATCAGCCCCAGCATTTT
CASRDPFSDSWNQPQHF
>.|TRBV7-2|TRBJ2-4|once
TGTGCCAGCAGCTCTGGGGGGGGCAGTCTAGCCAAAAACATTCAGTACTTC
CASSSGGGSLAKNIQYF
>.|TRBV5-4|TRBJ2-2|once
TGTGCCAGCAGCACCACAACGAACACCGGGGAGCTGTTTTTT
CASSTTTNTGELFF
>.|TRBV19|TRBJ2-2|once
TGTGCCAGTAGTCAAGATGGGGGCGCGAACACCGGGGAGCTGTTTTTT
CASSQDGGANTGELFF
>.|TRBV19|TRBJ1-1|.
TGTGCCAGTAGTAAGACAGTCGAGGCGGTCACTGAAGCTTTCTTT
CASSKTVEAVTEAFF